This is a list of T cell receptor beta chains from one sample in a study of Graves' ophthalmopathy and Graves' hyperthyroidism. TCRdb recomputed calls from the multiplex PCR reads with MiXCR, one row per CDR3 protein. Of a few hundred thousand distinct CDR3 sequences detected, about 35% appear once; the ten largest clones hold over 3.5%. Sample: peripheral blood or thyroid tissue (not recorded which). The source is an adult man with Graves' hyperthyroidism. The CDR3 runs from the conserved cysteine through the conserved F or W. The D gene is left open where the match is weak. Clone size, where shown, is once, few, many, or a class for clones that have expanded.

-	TRBV7-9	-	TRBJ2-3	TGTGCCAGCAGCTTATTTGGGGGCACCTACACAGATACGCAGTATTTT	CASSLFGGTYTDTQYF
TRBD1	TRBV20-1	many	TRBJ1-2	TGCAGTGCTAGAGACCTTGGACAGGGCCGTAACTATGGCTACACCTTC	CSARDLGQGRNYGYTF
TRBD2	TRBV29-1	few	TRBJ2-1	TGCAGCGTTGAGGAAGGAGGTAGCGGGTTTGAGCAGTTCTTC	CSVEEGGSGFEQFF
-	TRBV29-1	few	TRBJ2-1	TGCAGCGTTGTATGGTCGGGGAACTACAATGAGCAGTTCTTC	CSVVWSGNYNEQFF
TRBD1	TRBV20-1	-	TRBJ1-2	TGCAGTGCTAGAGAACAGGGGTTGGGGGGCTACACCTTC	CSAREQGLGGYTF
TRBD1	TRBV7-2	-	TRBJ1-1	TGTGCCAGCAGCCCCCGGACAGGGTCGAGGAACACTGAAGCTTTCTTT	CASSPRTGSRNTEAFF
-	TRBV19	-	TRBJ1-1	TGTGCCAGTAGTATAGGGGCAGACCAGAACACTGAAGCTTTCTTT	CASSIGADQNTEAFF
TRBD1	TRBV29-1	many	TRBJ2-6	TGCAGCGTTGCCCCGGACAGGGCTGGGGCCAACGTCCTGACTTTC	CSVAPDRAGANVLTF
TRBD2	TRBV24-1	-	TRBJ2-1	TGTGCCACCAGTGGGGGCCTAAACGCGGGGGGGGACAATGAGCAGTTCTTC	CATSGGLNAGGDNEQFF
-	TRBV27	-	TRBJ1-4	TGTGCCAGCAGTCTGTTAATGCGGGGTGAAAAACTGTTTTTT	CASSLLMRGEKLFF